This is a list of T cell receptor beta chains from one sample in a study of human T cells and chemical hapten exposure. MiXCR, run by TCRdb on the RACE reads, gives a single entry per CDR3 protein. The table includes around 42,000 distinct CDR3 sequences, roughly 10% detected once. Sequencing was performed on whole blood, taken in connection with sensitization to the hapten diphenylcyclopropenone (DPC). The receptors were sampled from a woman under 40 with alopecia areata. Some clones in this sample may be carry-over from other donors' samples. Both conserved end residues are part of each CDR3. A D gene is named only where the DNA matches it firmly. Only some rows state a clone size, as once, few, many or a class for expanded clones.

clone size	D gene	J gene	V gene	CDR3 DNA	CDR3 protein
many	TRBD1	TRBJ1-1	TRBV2	TGTGCCAGCAGTCAGACAGGGGGCCCTGAAGCTTTCTTT	CASSQTGGPEAFF
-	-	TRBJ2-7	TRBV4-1	TGCGCCAGCAGCCTGCAGGGGCGGCGCGAGCAGTACTTC	CASSLQGRREQYF
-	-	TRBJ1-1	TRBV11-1	TGTGCCAGCGAAATGGGGGGAGAGAACACTGAAGCTTTCTTT	CASEMGGENTEAFF
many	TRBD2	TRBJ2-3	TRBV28	TGTGCCAGCAGCACCCAGCGGGGCCCAAGGGATACGCAGTATTTT	CASSTQRGPRDTQYF
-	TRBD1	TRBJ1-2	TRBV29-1	TGCAGCGTCGGAACAGGGGGCGACTACACCTTC	CSVGTGGDYTF
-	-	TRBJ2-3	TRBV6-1	TGTGCCAGCGGGGGGGCGGATAACACAGATACGCAGTATTTT	CASGGADNTDTQYF
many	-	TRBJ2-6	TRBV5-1	TGCGCCAGCAGTAACGTCGGCAGCTCTGGGGCCAACGTCCTGACTTTC	CASSNVGSSGANVLTF
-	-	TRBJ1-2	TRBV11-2	TGTGCCAGCAGCTTGAGGGTTGGAGACTGGAGTGGCTACACCTTC	CASSLRVGDWSGYTF
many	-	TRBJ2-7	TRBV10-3	TGTGCCATCAGTGAGACGGACAGCGCCTACGAGCAGTACTTC	CAISETDSAYEQYF
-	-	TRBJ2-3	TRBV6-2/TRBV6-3	TGTGCCAGCAGTTACAACACAGATACGCAGTATTTT	CASSYNTDTQYF
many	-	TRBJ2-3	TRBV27	TGTGCCAGCAGTTTCGGAGCTAGCACAGATACGCAGTATTTT	CASSFGASTDTQYF
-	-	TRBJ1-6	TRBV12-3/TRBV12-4	TGTGCCAGCAGCGCGACAGCGTATAATTCACCCCTCCACTTT	CASSATAYNSPLHF
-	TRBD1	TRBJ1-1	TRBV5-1	TGCGCCAGCAGCCGGGGGACAGGCGGCTCTGAAGCTTTCTTT	CASSRGTGGSEAFF
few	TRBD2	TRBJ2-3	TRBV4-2	TGTGTCAGCAGCCAAGTTGGACTAGCGGGGGGGCTGGATACGCAGTATTTT	CVSSQVGLAGGLDTQYF
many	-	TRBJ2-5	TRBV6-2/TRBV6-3	TGTGCCAGCAGTTACGGAAAGACCCAGTACTTC	CASSYGKTQYF
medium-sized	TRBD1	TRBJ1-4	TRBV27	TGTGCCAGCAGCCGTTGGACAGGGGGCGGTGAAAAACTGTTTTTT	CASSRWTGGGEKLFF
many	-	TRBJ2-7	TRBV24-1	TGTGCCACCAGTGATTTCCCCCTCGCCAGCATGACCTACGAGCAGTACTTC	CATSDFPLASMTYEQYF